What follows is one T cell receptor (beta chain) and its context. Its antigen remains unidentified. One base away there is no much larger clone; base qualities are not given. This record comes from a study of cytomegalovirus exposure and HLA in healthy donors (dated 2017 in TCRdb). Broadly, across the study: A later analysis indicated that the roughly 120 validation repertoires were generated on the platform also employed for the 700 or so repertoires of the first cohort. The study was designed to test whether signatures of past pathogen exposure could be identified by cataloging public T cell receptors. Along with the roughly 670-subject first cohort, a separate validation cohort of about 110 different subjects was used. To predict cytomegalovirus infection status, the study combined high-throughput TCR immunosequencing, statistical association of individual TCRs with disease status, and machine learning. General conclusions and limits of the study: All 110 or so repertoires were used to score co-occurrence in the validation cohort in a later analysis, because that analysis had no HLA typing for the cohort. While some public TCRs were present in many individuals, most TCR sequences turned up only very rarely across donors. A few of the identified cytomegalovirus-associated TCR beta chains were confirmed in vitro to be specific for cytomegalovirus antigens. In the study, about 150 TCR beta chains were listed as associated with cytomegalovirus. In a later analysis, TCRs clustered in the first cohort were found to also tend to co-occur in the roughly 120 validation repertoires, with over 90% of cluster scores above 0. In both the original and validation cohorts, the classifier was reported to diagnose cytomegalovirus status with high specificity and sensitivity. It was suggested by the authors that the approach could potentially be generalized to other disease states and immunological phenotypes.

CDR1 and CDR2 (SNHLY, FYNNEI) derive from the germline V gene. From the cysteine through the phenylalanine, the CDR3 covers 14 amino acids. Only the CDR3 DNA stays, 42 bases, in frame from base 1. V and J are trimmed by 5 bases and 7 bases, and the gene matches miss 3 bases of the junction. Donors formed part of the validation cohort, which comprised 120 subjects and was distinct from the first cohort of 670 or so subjects. Preparation of the library involved the immunoSEQ multiplex PCR assay. The authors' analysis ran thus. A statistical classification framework was developed to diagnose cytomegalovirus status using the catalog of TCR beta chain sequences. TCRdb re-hosts the immuneACCESS table, in-frame sequences only. Its copies lack some clones; in the studies checked, an unresolved V gene accounts for under half of them, and the cause for the rest is not known. Clonal size and the V and J genes are those of that table, whereas D and trimming came from the DNA. The sample data list approximately 46,000 clones, and about 91% of these were observed just once. Around 1.4% of the sample is in the top ten clones.

Input material: PBMCs. This chain is built from TRBV2 and TRBJ1-4, and TRBD1 matches 11 of the central bases. This receptor was identified in a man younger than 35 in good health and CMV-seronegative. The sequenced DNA is TGTGCCAGCAGTCCGGACAGGGGGCGTGAAAAACTGTTTTTT. The translation is CASSPDRGREKLFF.